Presented here are 9 T cell receptor beta chains from one specimen sequenced in a study of identical twins. Each CDR3 protein gets one entry after TCRdb re-called the 5' RACE reads with MiXCR. The sample has fewer than 250,000 distinct CDR3 sequences; approximately 7.9% are singletons. These data also formed part of another study, on yellow fever vaccine responses in identical twins.

Sequenced: CD8+ T cells sorted from blood. The receptors come from a woman between 18 and 29 years old in good health.

This clonotype has at least ten counts. V gene TRBV6-5 combines with J gene TRBJ2-3, with TRBD2 matching 8 bases. Germline CDR1 and CDR2: MNHEY and SVGAGI. This CDR3 has 18 amino acids. V dropped 0 bases and J dropped 7; count of bases not matched to a gene: 15. The CDR3 reads CASSYSSIAGTGSYTQYF. CDR3 in DNA: TGTGCCAGCAGTTACTCGAGTATAGCGGGGACGGGGTCTTATACGCAGTATTTT.

This clonotype has a handful of counts. The chain carries TRBV12-3 or TRBV12-4 and TRBJ2-2; TRBD2 might be the D (6 bases). The germline V and J ends were trimmed by 2 bases and 6 bases, with 22 bases remaining between them. This CDR3 has 18 amino acids. In DNA form, the CDR3 reads TGTGCCAGCAGTTTAAGGGTGTCGGCGGGGCGGAAGTCCGGGGAGCTGTTTTTT. Protein product: CASSLRVSAGRKSGELFF.

This clonotype has a handful of counts. The chain is built from TRBV12-5 and TRBJ2-1; TRBD2 matches 16 bases. Trimming removed 1 base from V and 8 bases from J; junction bases left unmatched: 5. Germline V gives CDR1 LGHNT, CDR2 FRNRAP. This CDR3 spans 17 amino acids. The CDR3 region has the DNA TGTGCTAGTGGTTTGGGCCGGGGACTAGCGGGGGGGTATGAGCAGTTCTTC. Translating it yields CASGLGRGLAGGYEQFF.

In this sample, this clonotype turned up a few times. V is TRBV7-9 and J is TRBJ2-7; 12 bases are shared with TRBD2. Unmatched junction bases numbered 11, after V lost 5 bases and J lost 6 bases. The CDR3 runs 16 residues. The germline gives CDR1 SEHNR, CDR2 FQNEAQ (reference sequence). The chain's CDR3 is CASSPERLAGVFEQYF. DNA for the CDR3: TGTGCCAGCAGCCCAGAGAGACTAGCGGGAGTGTTCGAGCAGTACTTC.

This clonotype was recorded a few times. The J gene is TRBJ1-2, the V gene TRBV27; D not certain. The V gene's germline CDR1 is MNHEY and CDR2 SMNVEV (reference sequence). The CDR3 consists of 11 residues. V lost 5 bases to trimming and J lost 8 bases, with 9 bases between them. The CDR3 sequence is CASSRGDGYTF. The DNA of the CDR3 is TGTGCCAGCAGTCGTGGTGACGGCTACACCTTC.

The chain has TRBV28 and TRBJ2-5; D not certain. Per the germline V gene, CDR1 is MDHEN and CDR2 is SYDVKM. V was shortened by 3 bases and J by 0 bases, with 8 bases between the two germline ends. CDR3 size: 14 residues. The CDR3 DNA reads as TGTGCCAGCAGTTTGAGAAGACACCAAGAGACCCAGTACTTC. Its protein product is CASSLRRHQETQYF.

This clonotype has ten or more counts. The chain joins TRBV7-8 to TRBJ2-3; 7 nucleotides align to TRBD2. The CDR3 is 15 residues long. CDR1 SGHVS and CDR2 FQNEAQ come from the germline V gene. J lost 5 bases, V lost 7 bases, and 12 bases had no gene match. The CDR3 DNA is TGTGCCAGCATTCCGGATCGCGGGGGAATAGATACGCAGTATTTT. Residues: CASIPDRGGIDTQYF.

This clonotype was counted many times. The rearrangement links TRBV11-2 to TRBJ1-1; perhaps TRBD1 as D (6 bases). Germline V CDR1 and CDR2: SGHAT, FQNNGV. V lost 7 bases, J lost 7 bases, and 25 bases lay in between. The CDR3 contains 16 residues. The CDR3 DNA reads as TGTGCCAGCATCAATGTCAGGACAGACCCCGGTGGTGAAGCTTTCTTT. Its translation is CASINVRTDPGGEAFF.

This clonotype has a count of ten or more. CDR3 sequence (DNA): TGTGCCAGCAGCGTCTCGGGGCTAGGTGATACGCAGTATTTT. Its translation: CASSVSGLGDTQYF. The rearrangement joins TRBV9 to TRBJ2-3; the D call may be TRBD1 or TRBD2 (5 bases each). V was trimmed by 2 bases and J by 6 bases, leaving 13 bases between them. Germline V gene sequence: CDR1 SGDLS, CDR2 YYNGEE. This CDR3 is 14 amino acids long.